This T cell receptor (beta chain) was captured by sequencing in a study of CD8 T cells in ankylosing spondylitis. Study findings and constraints: Disease-linked clones were CD8+ and relatively rare in peripheral blood. As reported, disease-linked clones showed significant enrichment in matched ankylosing spondylitis synovial fluid.

The authors made TCR beta libraries by quantitative 5'-RACE with molecular barcodes. TCRdb redid the calling of the 5' RACE reads with MiXCR, one entry per CDR3 protein. The sample lists under 300,000 distinct CDR3 sequences, about a sixth occurring once. This clonotype appeared a few times. No antigen is known for it. Trimming left V 4 bases short and J 3 bases short, with 14 bases between. The germline V gene encodes CDR1 SGHRS and CDR2 YFSETQ. The CDR3 totals 14 residues. The TCR comes from a male donor with ankylosing spondylitis or in good health (not recorded which). The rearrangement joins TRBV5-1 to TRBJ2-7; D is perhaps TRBD1 or TRBD2 (5 bases each). Material: blood, either unsorted or a sorted T cell fraction (not recorded which). The CDR3 is CASSMGTGSYEQYF. CDR3 nucleotides: TGCGCCAGCAGCATGGGGACCGGCAGCTACGAGCAGTACTTC.